One sample yielded the 32 T cell receptor beta chains listed below, sequenced in a study of regulatory T cells in long-lasting Graves disease (dated by TCRdb to 2020 to 2022). Taken with the paper, the label for time point translates to: newly diagnosed GD, antithyroid drugs for less than 3 months. RNA was extracted from PBMCs in TRIzol for both TCR sequencing and RNA sequencing. Library preparation was by multiplex PCR. Instrument on record: Illumina HiSeq 4000. CDR3 regions were amplified by Arm-PCR with iRepertoire HTBI primers to construct TCR beta libraries. TCRdb passed the public sequencing reads through fastp at Q25 and MiXCR, retaining productive beta sequences. A single entry per CDR3 protein holds the most common genes and DNA from its merged rows. The sample table contains 360,000 or so distinct CDR3 sequences; only one count was recorded for 16% of them. The biggest ten clones account for 25% to 30% of the sample.

The same sample was also used in a study of T cells in Graves' hyperthyroidism and ophthalmopathy.

The source material was peripheral blood mononuclear cells (PBMCs), sampled at new diagnosis, from a patient treated with antithyroid drugs. The receptors were sampled from a man aged 40-50 years with Graves disease. Donor details come from another sample of the same person, matched by shared clones.

This clonotype came up many times. The rearrangement uses TRBV6-1 and TRBJ1-5, with 9 positions matching TRBD1. Germline V CDR1 and CDR2: MNHNS, SASEGT. V trimming: 5 bases; J trimming: 3 bases; junction bases outside the gene matches: 5. The CDR3 is 15 amino acids. The chain's CDR3 is CASSTRTGVNQPQHF. Written as DNA, the CDR3 is TGTGCCAGCAGTACTAGGACAGGGGTCAATCAGCCCCAGCATTTT.

About this clonotype: This clone may be a read error of a much larger clone one base away. The final CDR3 position lacks the conserved phenylalanine or tryptophan, pointing to a likely read error. The chain recombines TRBV4-2 with TRBJ2-1; either TRBD1 or TRBD2 may supply D (5 bases each). V dropped 0 bases and J dropped 0 bases, with 9 bases sitting between them. Germline CDR1 and CDR2: LGHNA and YNFKEQ. This CDR3 is 16 amino acids long. This CDR3 reads CASSQDWGSSYNEQFL. The CDR3 region has the DNA TGTGCCAGCAGCCAAGATTGGGGGAGCTCCTACAATGAGCAGTTCCTC.

At least ten counts were recorded for this clonotype. V is TRBV30 and J is TRBJ1-5, with 9 nucleotides matching TRBD1. From germline, CDR1 is GTSNPN and CDR2 SVGIG (reference sequence). The CDR3 extends over 15 amino acids. Germline trimming cut 2 bases from V and 3 bases from J; bases unmatched to any gene: 5. The CDR3 nucleotides are TGTGCCTGGAGTTCTGGACAGGGGACCAATCAGCCCCAGCATTTT. It codes for CAWSSGQGTNQPQHF.

V is TRBV9 and J is TRBJ1-3, with D maybe TRBD1 (5 bases). The CDR3 extends over 14 amino acids. Per the germline V gene, CDR1 is SGDLS and CDR2 is YYNGEE. V shed 5 bases and J shed 4 bases, with 13 bases lying between them. The CDR3 nucleotides are TGTGCCAGCAGTGGGGCCCTAGGGGGAAACACCATATATTTT. Residues: CASSGALGGNTIYF.

This clonotype was seen repeatedly, ten times or more. The chain carries TRBV18 and TRBJ2-1; D call uncertain. CDR1 KGHSH and CDR2 LQKENI come from the germline V gene. The CDR3 covers 11 residues. V was pared by 3 bases and J by 7 bases, with 4 bases between. CDR3 in DNA: TGTGCCAGCTCACCGGGGAATGAGCAGTTCTTC. This codes for CASSPGNEQFF.

The rearrangement links TRBV10-2 to TRBJ1-3; TRBD1 might be the D (5 bases). Germline CDR1 WSHSY, CDR2 SAAADI. CDR3 length: 14 residues. Deletions cut 11 bases from V and 0 bases from J, with 14 bases between. The CDR3 nucleotides read TGCGCCTCGGGAACAGGCTACTCTGGAAACACCATATATTTT. This encodes CASGTGYSGNTIYF.

Only a few counts were recorded for this clonotype. The likely explanation is a read error, given a far larger clone one base away. The chain has TRBV2 and TRBJ2-7, with a possible D match to TRBD2 (5 bases). The CDR3 loop spans 15 amino acids. Germline V lookup: CDR1 SNHLY, CDR2 FYNNEI. CDR3 sequence (DNA): TGTGCCAGCAGTGAAGATCCGGGATCTCGGGCTGAAGCTTTCTTC. It specifies CASSEDPGSRAEAFF.

The chain is built from TRBV11-1 and TRBJ1-1; D remains ambiguous. The CDR3 is made up of 15 amino acids. Germline V gene lookup returns CDR1 SGHAT and CDR2 FQDESV (reference sequence). Trimming took 3 bases from V and 1 from J, leaving 12 bases between them. This chain's CDR3 is CASSFSSSQNTEAFF. The DNA for the CDR3 is TGTGCCAGCAGCTTCTCTTCCTCCCAGAACACTGAAGCTTTCTTT.

This clonotype was picked up many times. The V gene is TRBV11-2, the J gene TRBJ2-1, with unresolved D. This CDR3 comprises 14 residues. CDR1 is SGHAT, CDR2 FQNNGV, per germline. V dropped 5 bases and J dropped 3 bases, with 11 bases sitting between them. CDR3 in DNA: TGTGCCAGCAGCCCACCTGGCAGCTACAATGAGCAGTTCTTC. This gives the protein CASSPPGSYNEQFF.

There are many counts of this clonotype. The rearrangement uses TRBV5-1 and TRBJ1-2; D might be TRBD1 (6 bases). Trimming left V 1 base short and J 4 bases short, with 14 bases between. The CDR3 runs 15 residues. The germline gives CDR1 SGHRS, CDR2 YFSETQ. The CDR3 coding sequence is TGCGCCAGCAGCTTGTCCCAGGGGCTCGTCTATGGCTACACCTTC. This translates into CASSLSQGLVYGYTF.

This clonotype came up many times. The rearrangement links TRBV11-2 to TRBJ2-1, with D tentatively TRBD1 (6 bases). The V gene's germline CDR1 is SGHAT and CDR2 FQNNGV. Deletions cut 4 bases from V and 3 bases from J, with 13 bases between. The CDR3 consists of 15 residues. CDR3 amino acids: CASSSMTGNYNEQFF. The DNA of the CDR3 is TGTGCCAGCAGCTCGATGACAGGAAACTACAATGAGCAGTTCTTC.

This clonotype was counted at least ten times. V usage is TRBV6-8 and J usage is TRBJ2-5; the match to TRBD1 covers 9 bases. Trimming took 8 bases from V and 3 from J; bases not matched to a gene: 7. The germline gives CDR1 MNHGY, CDR2 SAAAGT. This CDR3 comprises 14 residues. The DNA of the CDR3 is TGTGCCAGCCAGGCTACAGGGGGCGAAGAGACCCAGTACTTC. This codes for CASQATGGEETQYF.

V usage is TRBV19 and J usage is TRBJ2-5, with no clear D. From germline, CDR1 is LNHDA and CDR2 SQIVND (reference sequence). Trimming left V 2 bases short and J 5 bases short, with 12 bases between. CDR3 length equals 14 residues. CDR3 sequence (DNA): TGTGCCAGTAGTATATCGGCAGTGACGGAGACCCAGTACTTC. Translating it yields CASSISAVTETQYF.

The table lists this clonotype with many counts. DNA of the CDR3: TGTGCCAGCAGTTACGTATTGGCGGGGGTTAGCACAGATACGCAGTATTTT. This codes for CASSYVLAGVSTDTQYF. J is TRBJ2-3 and V is TRBV6-2 or TRBV6-3; 7 bases are a match to TRBD2. Germline V gene sequence: CDR1 MNHEY, CDR2 SVGEGT. The trim removed 2 bases at V and 0 bases at J, leaving 8 bases unmatched. The CDR3 spans 17 residues.

This clonotype turned up a few times. J is TRBJ1-1 and V is TRBV28; unclear D gene. Germline V gene sequence: CDR1 MDHEN, CDR2 SYDVKM. The CDR3 is 13 residues long. Trimming took 2 bases from V and 6 from J, leaving 10 bases between them. The CDR3 region is CASSLSRQAEAFF. The CDR3 nucleotides are TGTGCCAGCAGTTTAAGTCGGCAGGCTGAAGCTTTCTTT.

This clonotype was counted many times. The V and J genes are TRBV18 and TRBJ2-7; no firm D call. The ends were cut back, 3 bases at V and 4 bases at J, with 7 bases in the middle. Germline V gene data show CDR1 as KGHSH and CDR2 as LQKENI. The CDR3 has 12 residues. CDR3 residues: CASSPNLYEQYF. CDR3 in DNA: TGTGCCAGCTCACCGAACCTTTACGAGCAGTACTTC. Based on the CDR3 plus reference TRBV18 and TRBJ2-7, the full variable domain is NAGVMQNPRHLVRRRGQEARLRCSPMKGHSHVYWYRQLPEEGLKFMVYLQKENIIDESGMPKERFSAEFPKEGPSILRIQQVVRGDSAAYFCASSPNLYEQYFGPGTRLTVT.

This clonotype was observed many times. The chain carries TRBV28 and TRBJ2-7; 14 bases agree with TRBD2. CDR1 and CDR2 (germline): MDHEN, SYDVKM. CDR3 size: 14 residues. Trimming removed 10 bases from V and 3 bases from J; junction bases left unmatched: 5. The CDR3 here is CATRTSGGLYEQYF. The CDR3 region has the DNA TGTGCCACCCGGACTAGCGGGGGGCTCTACGAGCAGTACTTC.

This clonotype was recorded a few times. V and J are TRBV20-1 and TRBJ2-7; the D call may be TRBD1 or TRBD2 (5 bases each). Trimming stripped 4 bases from V and 2 bases from J, with 24 bases between. The CDR3 has 17 amino acids. Germline CDR1 is DFQATT and CDR2 is SNEGSKA (reference sequence). In DNA, the CDR3 is TGCAGTGCTAATCCCGGTGGAGGACCAGGGCTCCCCTACGAGCAGTACTTC. Its protein product is CSANPGGGPGLPYEQYF.

This clonotype was found many times. The CDR3 region is CASSLVGAQWASTDTQYF. CDR3 nucleotide sequence: TGTGCCAGCAGTTTAGTGGGGGCCCAATGGGCGAGCACAGATACGCAGTATTTT. The rearrangement joins TRBV28 to TRBJ2-3; the D gene is possibly TRBD1 (6 bases). The germline V gene has CDR1 MDHEN and CDR2 SYDVKM. The V end was cut by 2 bases, the J end by 0 bases, with 18 bases between. This CDR3 is built from 18 residues.

This clonotype was recorded many times. V usage is TRBV7-2 and J usage is TRBJ2-1, with D possibly matching TRBD1 (6 bases). The germline CDR1 and CDR2 sequences are SGHTA and FQGNSA. This CDR3 contains 14 residues. Deletions cut 0 bases from V and 11 bases from J, with 14 bases between. DNA of the CDR3: TGTGCCAGCAGCTTAGCCCCAGGACAGCCCAAGCAGTTCTTC. Encoded protein: CASSLAPGQPKQFF.

A remark on this clonotype: A much larger clone lies a single base off, so this may be a read error. This chain uses TRBV19 with TRBJ2-3; 7 positions agree with TRBD1. The CDR3 has 14 residues. Germline CDR1 and CDR2: LNHDA and SQIVND (reference sequence). CDR3 coding DNA: TGTGCCAGTAGTTCGACAGGGAGCACAGATACGCGGTATTTT. Translating gives CASSSTGSTDTRYF. Drawing the rest from reference TRBV19 and TRBJ2-3, the complete variable domain is DGGITQSPKYLFRKEGQNVTLSCEQNLNHDAMYWYRQDPGQGLRLIYYSQIVNDFQKGDIAEGYSVSREKKESFPLTVTSAQKNPTAFYLCASSSTGSTDTRYFGPGTRLTVL.

This clonotype was observed many times. This chain uses TRBV5-1 with TRBJ2-5; perhaps TRBD1 as D (6 bases). The V end lost 1 base, the J end lost 5 bases, and 12 bases lay between the germline ends. CDR3 length: 14 residues. Germline CDR1 and CDR2: SGHRS and YFSETQ. This CDR3 reads CASSLLGAGETQYF. The CDR3 coding sequence is TGCGCCAGCAGCTTGCTGGGGGCCGGTGAGACCCAGTACTTC.

The J gene is TRBJ2-2, the V gene TRBV2; D may be TRBD1 (5 bases). The length of the CDR3 is 15 residues. Between the trimmed V and J ends, which lost 1 base and 0 bases, there was a span of 6 bases. Germline CDR1 SNHLY, CDR2 FYNNEI. CDR3 sequence reads: CASSEVRANTGELFF. The CDR3 region has the DNA TGTGCCAGCAGTGAAGTCAGGGCGAACACCGGGGAGCTGTTTTTT. Supplemented by reference TRBV2 and TRBJ2-2, the full variable domain reads EPEVTQTPSHQVTQMGQEVILRCVPISNHLYFYWYRQILGQKVEFLVSFYNNEISEKSEIFDDQFSVERPDGSNFTLKIRSTKLEDSAMYFCASSEVRANTGELFFGEGSRLTVL.

Turning to this clonotype: With a far larger clone one base away, a read error is the likely cause. The rearrangement joins TRBV7-3 to TRBJ2-7, with D uncertain. Per germline, CDR1 SGHTA and CDR2 FQGTGA. The germline V and J ends were trimmed by 10 bases and 7 bases, with 26 bases remaining between them. This CDR3 is built from 15 residues. This CDR3 reads CATALDGYSYNEQYF. In nucleotides, the CDR3 is TGTGCCACCGCTCTAGACGGTTACTCCTACAATGAGCAGTACTTC.

This clonotype came up many times. The CDR3 reads CASNGARGTTDTQYF. For the CDR3, the DNA is TGTGCCAGCAACGGAGCTCGCGGGACCACAGATACGCAGTATTTT. This chain uses TRBV6-1 with TRBJ2-3; the D gene is possibly TRBD2 (6 bases). This CDR3 is 15 amino acids long. Germline loops: CDR1 MNHNS, CDR2 SASEGT. Between the trimmed V and J ends, which lost 7 bases and 2 bases, there was a span of 16 bases.

Worth noting for this clonotype: A much larger clone differs from this one at a single base, so this may be a read error. The chain recombines TRBV9 with TRBJ1-1, with no clear D. V was clipped by 7 bases and J by 0 bases, with 19 bases between them. CDR3 length: 16 residues. Germline-derived CDR1 and CDR2 are SGDLS and YYNGEE. The CDR3 protein is CASGAWTGLLNTEAFF. The CDR3 region has the DNA TGTGCCAGCGGCGCGTGGACGGGTCTTCTGAACACTGAAGCTTTCTTT.

This clonotype appeared a few times. The chain is built from TRBV15 and TRBJ1-4; the match to TRBD1 covers 8 bases. In germline, CDR1 is LNHNV, CDR2 YYDKDF (reference sequence). Germline trimming cut 5 bases from V and 6 bases from J; bases unmatched to any gene: 8. CDR3 length: 15 amino acids. The CDR3 is CATSQRGTGDEKLFF. CDR3 coding DNA: TGTGCCACCAGCCAGAGAGGGACAGGAGATGAAAAACTGTTTTTT.

This clonotype was seen at least ten times. The rearrangement links TRBV18 to TRBJ2-1; maybe TRBD2 (7 bases). This CDR3 has 15 residues. In germline, CDR1 is KGHSH, CDR2 LQKENI. V was trimmed by 2 bases and J by 8 bases, leaving 16 bases between them. CDR3 in amino acids: CASSPVGGGLHEQFF. The CDR3 DNA reads as TGTGCCAGCTCACCAGTGGGGGGGGGCCTCCATGAGCAGTTCTTC. Complete variable domain (other parts from reference TRBV18 and TRBJ2-1): NAGVMQNPRHLVRRRGQEARLRCSPMKGHSHVYWYRQLPEEGLKFMVYLQKENIIDESGMPKERFSAEFPKEGPSILRIQQVVRGDSAAYFCASSPVGGGLHEQFFGPGTRLTVL.

The rearrangement joins TRBV2 to TRBJ2-1; 12 nucleotides agree with TRBD2. V trimming: 6 bases; J trimming: 3 bases; junction bases outside the gene matches: 9. CDR1 is SNHLY, CDR2 FYNNEI, per germline. The CDR3 loop spans 17 amino acids. CDR3 sequence (DNA): TGTGCCAGCAGATTGATGGCTAGCGGGGGGGACTACAATGAGCAGTTCTTC. Encoded protein: CASRLMASGGDYNEQFF.

The CDR3 loop is CASSQEGGLGEQYF. CDR3 nucleotides: TGCGCCAGCAGCCAAGAGGGGGGACTCGGCGAGCAGTACTTC. The chain has TRBV4-3 and TRBJ2-7, with a weak D call TRBD2 (6 bases). Germline CDR1 is LGHNA and CDR2 is YSLEER. The CDR3 is 14 residues long. V was cut by 0 bases and J by 6 bases, with 12 bases left in between.

This clonotype was detected only a few times. The V call is TRBV6-7, the J call TRBJ1-3; the match to TRBD1 covers 7 bases. TRBV6-7 is an ORF, and what it does is uncertain. There are 16 residues in the CDR3. V was pared by 7 bases and J by 2 bases, with 11 bases of the junction left unmatched. CDR3 nucleotides: TGTGCCAGCAAGACTCTGGACAGGAGGGCTGGAAACACCATATATTTT. Translated, it gives CASKTLDRRAGNTIYF.

There are many counts of this clonotype. This chain links TRBV20-1 with TRBJ2-2, with TRBD1 matching over 9 bases. Germline assignment: CDR1 DFQATT and CDR2 SNEGSKA (reference sequence). The CDR3 consists of 14 residues. V dropped 6 bases and J dropped 2; count of bases not matched to a gene: 4. The CDR3, as DNA: TGCAGTGCCGGGGACAGGGCAAACACCGGGGAGCTGTTTTTT. It codes for CSAGDRANTGELFF.